One and the same sample provided the 27 T cell receptor beta chains below, sequenced in a study of shared clonotypes between healthy human individuals. The repertoire was sequenced with immunoSEQ multiplex PCR; TCRdb's copy has only in-frame clones and lacks some. The table has some 1 million clones, about 75% seen once. Sequencing was carried out using memory CD4+ T cells sorted from blood. Specified subset: CD45RA-negative fraction. Source of these receptors: a man between 18 and 35 years old in good health.

This clone showed up just a few times. The chain links TRBV2 to TRBJ2-7, with no clear D. V was clipped by 3 bases and J by 6 bases, with 12 bases between them. Germline V gene data show CDR1 as SNHLY and CDR2 as FYNNEI. The CDR3 runs 13 residues. CDR3 bases: TGTGCCAGCAGTGACAGGATACGACTCGAGCAGTACTTC. Its protein product is CASSDRIRLEQYF.

The rearrangement uses TRBV19 and TRBJ1-1; no definite D call. CDR3 length equals 15 residues. Germline loops: CDR1 LNHDA, CDR2 SQIVND (reference sequence). V was shortened by 5 bases and J by 1 base, with 14 bases between the two germline ends. The CDR3 is CASSARTKPNTEAFF. In DNA, the CDR3 is TGTGCCAGTAGTGCCCGGACCAAACCGAACACTGAAGCTTTCTTT.

The CDR3, as DNA: TGTGCCAGTAGTAAGGCAGGGGAGACCTACGAGCAGTACTTC. This gives the protein CASSKAGETYEQYF. This chain connects TRBV19 to TRBJ2-7, with D possibly matching TRBD1 (6 bases). This CDR3 comprises 14 residues. V gave up 4 bases and J gave up 2 bases, with 12 bases separating them. CDR1 and CDR2 (germline): LNHDA, SQIVND (reference sequence).

V gene TRBV5-1 combines with J gene TRBJ2-1; D may be TRBD2 (6 bases). With 0 bases removed from V and 6 bases from J, the gap between germline ends came to 10 bases. Germline lookup yields CDR1 SGHRS and CDR2 YFSETQ. The CDR3 covers 14 residues. The CDR3 nucleotides read TGCGCCAGCAGCTTGGAAAGGGGAGGCAATGAGCAGTTCTTC. It is translated as CASSLERGGNEQFF. The whole variable domain, filled in from reference TRBV5-1 and TRBJ2-1, reads KAGVTQTPRYLIKTRGQQVTLSCSPISGHRSVSWYQQTPGQGLQFLFEYFSETQRNKGNFPGRFSGRQFSNSRSEMNVSTLELGDSALYLCASSLERGGNEQFFGPGTRLTVL.

The chain joins TRBV7-9 to TRBJ2-7; D possibly uses TRBD1 or TRBD2 (5 bases each). V was pared by 5 bases and J by 3 bases, with 11 bases between. Germline CDR1 SEHNR, CDR2 FQNEAQ (reference sequence). The CDR3 runs to 13 residues. DNA for the CDR3: TGTGCCAGCAGCATCGAGGGGTTCTACGAGCAGTACTTC. Translating it yields CASSIEGFYEQYF. Full variable domain (missing parts from reference TRBV7-9 and TRBJ2-7): DTGVSQNPRHKITKRGQNVTFRCDPISEHNRLYWYRQTLGQGPEFLTYFQNEAQLEKSRLLSDRFSAERPKGSFSTLEIQRTEQGDSAMYLCASSIEGFYEQYFGPGTRLTVT.

The V gene is TRBV5-8, the J gene TRBJ2-5; 7 nucleotides line up with TRBD2. Trimming removed 4 bases from V and 4 bases from J; junction bases left unmatched: 10. CDR1 and CDR2 (germline): SGHTS, YDEGEE. The CDR3 is made up of 15 amino acids. The CDR3, as DNA: TGTGCCAGCAGCCCCCACGGGAGCGGGGTAGAGACCCAGTACTTC. It specifies CASSPHGSGVETQYF.

About this clone: One junction end disagrees with the germline gene, perhaps due to a read error. The chain carries TRBV29-1 and TRBJ1-1, with D possibly being TRBD1 (6 bases). Germline CDR1 SQVTM, CDR2 ANQGSEA. The length of the CDR3 is 11 residues. The chain's CDR3 is CSAHQGTEALF. The CDR3 DNA follows: TGCAGCGCTCACCAGGGGACTGAAGCTCTCTTT. The complete variable domain, with remaining parts taken from reference TRBV29-1 and TRBJ1-1, reads SAVISQKPSRDICQRGTSLTIQCQVDSQVTMMFWYRQQPGQSLTLIATANQGSEATYESGFVIDKFPISRPNLTFSTLTVSNMSPEDSSIYLCSAHQGTEALFGQGTRLTVV.

The rearrangement links TRBV28 to TRBJ2-7, with D perhaps matching TRBD1 (6 bases). Looked up from germline, CDR1 is MDHEN and CDR2 is SYDVKM. V was pared by 8 bases and J by 4 bases, with 24 bases between. The CDR3 runs to 16 residues. CDR3 loop: CASLGAGAISKYEQYF. The CDR3 DNA reads TGTGCCAGCTTAGGGGCAGGGGCCATTTCTAAATACGAGCAGTACTTC.

The V call is TRBV28, the J call TRBJ1-2; no reliable D call. CDR1 and CDR2 from the germline V gene are MDHEN and SYDVKM. CDR3 length: 14 residues. The V end lost 6 bases, the J end lost 0 bases, and 11 bases lay between the germline ends. The CDR3 DNA follows: TGTGCCAGCAGATCGGACGGATCTAACTATGGCTACACCTTC. Translation: CASRSDGSNYGYTF.

The sample holds a few counts of this clone. The gene calls are TRBV7-3 and TRBJ1-5; tentative D call: TRBD1 (6 bases). The CDR3 spans 16 residues. The V gene's germline CDR1 is SGHTA and CDR2 FQGTGA. V was trimmed by 2 bases and J by 11 bases, leaving 22 bases between them. CDR3: CASSLGGRLADTAQHF. The CDR3, as DNA: TGTGCCAGCAGCTTAGGGGGCAGGCTGGCGGATACGGCCCAGCATTTT.

This clone was detected only once. The chain uses TRBV5-1 and TRBJ2-1; 7 bases match TRBD1. Germline V gene sequence: CDR1 SGHRS, CDR2 YFSETQ. This CDR3 comprises 15 residues. After removal of 3 bases from V and 3 bases from J, the junction contained 6 bases not matched to a gene. The CDR3 coding sequence is TGCGCCAGCAGCTCGGCAGGGGGTGACTACAATGAGCAGTTCTTC. Residues: CASSSAGGDYNEQFF.

The genes are TRBV7-3 and TRBJ2-2; 11 bases are a match to TRBD2. The CDR3 has 16 amino acids. V shed 3 bases and J 5 bases; nucleotides not matched to a gene: 5. Germline loops: CDR1 SGHTA, CDR2 FQGTGA. CDR3 bases: TGTGCCAGCAGCTTTCCGCCTAGCGGGGGGACCGGGGAGCTGTTTTTT. This sequence encodes CASSFPPSGGTGELFF.

This chain joins TRBV7-8 and TRBJ1-2; the D is unclear. The CDR3 runs to 15 residues. Germline-derived CDR1 and CDR2 are SGHVS and FQNEAQ. V lost 0 bases and J lost 4, with 12 bases in between. The CDR3 region is CASSLAEGLSYGYTF. DNA for the CDR3: TGTGCCAGCAGCTTAGCGGAAGGACTTAGCTATGGCTACACCTTC.

The chain links TRBV6-4 to TRBJ2-1; 12 bases map to TRBD2. CDR3 length: 16 residues. V lost 3 bases to trimming and J lost 1 base; unmatched junction nucleotides: 1. Germline V gene data show CDR1 as MRHNA and CDR2 as SNTAGT. In DNA, the CDR3 is TGTGCCAGCAGTGAAACTAGCGGGGGGTCCTACAATGAGCAGTTCTTC. Residues: CASSETSGGSYNEQFF.

J is TRBJ2-1 and V is TRBV7-3, with D possibly matching TRBD2 (7 bases). Germline-derived CDR1 and CDR2 are SGHTA and FQGTGA. V lost 5 bases to trimming and J lost 0 bases, with 20 bases between them. The length of the CDR3 is 18 residues. CDR3 residues: CASSPGEGGGLSYNEQFF. CDR3 nucleotides: TGTGCCAGCAGCCCGGGCGAGGGCGGGGGCCTCTCCTACAATGAGCAGTTCTTC.

This chain links TRBV4-2 with TRBJ2-1; no firm D call. Trimming stripped 1 base from V and 0 bases from J, with 10 bases between. In germline, CDR1 is LGHNA, CDR2 YNFKEQ. The CDR3 has 16 amino acids. CDR3 protein: CASSQGSSSSYNEQFF. CDR3 nucleotides: TGTGCCAGCAGCCAAGGCAGTTCGAGCTCCTACAATGAGCAGTTCTTC.

Only a few counts were recorded for this clone. The gene calls are TRBV4-3 and TRBJ2-3; 7 bases are a match to TRBD2. The CDR3 is 15 residues long. V lost 4 bases to trimming and J lost 0 bases; unmatched junction nucleotides: 4. Germline V gene sequence: CDR1 LGHNA, CDR2 YSLEER. This CDR3 reads CASSRGTTSTDTQYF. The CDR3 nucleotides are TGCGCCAGCAGCCGCGGGACTACTAGCACAGATACGCAGTATTTT.

The V call is TRBV2, the J call TRBJ2-2; no clear D gene. The germline V gene encodes CDR1 SNHLY and CDR2 FYNNEI. The CDR3 sequence is 13 residues long. The germline V and J ends were trimmed by 7 bases and 1 base, with 7 bases remaining between them. CDR3 protein: CASTTENTGELFF. Here the CDR3 DNA reads TGTGCCAGCACAACAGAGAACACCGGGGAGCTGTTTTTT.

V usage is TRBV6-1 and J usage is TRBJ1-1, with no clear D. This CDR3 is built from 13 residues. V was trimmed by 7 bases and J by 4 bases, leaving 13 bases between them. The germline gives CDR1 MNHNS, CDR2 SASEGT. The CDR3 DNA follows: TGTGCCAGCACCATGAGGGAAGGCACTGAAGCTTTCTTT. Its translation: CASTMREGTEAFF.

CDR3 nucleotides: TGTGCCAGCAGCAAAGAACGAGGGACAGGGGGAGGACAGCCCCAGCATTTT. Amino acids: CASSKERGTGGGQPQHF. The chain links TRBV21-1 to TRBJ1-5; TRBD1, the table's D call, was not compared with the DNA. TRBV21-1 is marked as a pseudogene. The CDR3 consists of 17 residues.

The chain is built from TRBV7-6 and TRBJ2-5; D uncertain. This CDR3 is 13 amino acids long. CDR1 SGHVS and CDR2 FNYEAQ come from the germline V gene. Trimming shortened V by 0 bases and J by 9 bases, and 11 bases separated the two germline ends. The CDR3 is CASSLARTVAQYF. As DNA, the CDR3 is TGTGCCAGCAGCTTAGCGAGGACGGTAGCCCAGTACTTC.

V is TRBV7-3 and J is TRBJ2-5, with D unclear. V was clipped by 1 base and J by 5 bases, with 8 bases between them. This CDR3 comprises 13 residues. In germline, CDR1 is SGHTA, CDR2 FQGTGA. Here the CDR3 DNA reads TGTGCCAGCAGCTTAAGGATAGGGGAGACCCAGTACTTC. The encoded protein is CASSLRIGETQYF.

Regarding this clone: This CDR3 is also generated by other DNA sequences in the sample. This chain uses TRBV5-1 with TRBJ1-6; D unresolved. This CDR3 region has 15 residues. CDR1 and CDR2 (germline): SGHRS, YFSETQ. Trimming removed 5 bases at V and 7 bases at J, with 16 bases between. CDR3 bases: TGCGCCAGCAGGGTGGAAGGGCGGTCCAATTCACCCCTCCACTTT. As protein: CASRVEGRSNSPLHF.

This clone was observed a single time. The junction departs from the called germline gene at one end, perhaps through a read error. V is TRBV7-7 and J is TRBJ2-3; possibly TRBD2 for D (6 bases). The germline V gene encodes CDR1 SSHAT and CDR2 FNYEAQ (reference sequence). The CDR3 is 15 amino acids. The CDR3 here is CASSPGGESTDTQYF. As DNA, the CDR3 is TGTGCTAGCAGCCCAGGAGGGGAAAGCACAGATACGCAGTATTTT.

This clone was picked up a small number of times. J is TRBJ2-5 and V is TRBV5-1; unclear D gene. Germline CDR1 and CDR2: SGHRS and YFSETQ. Trimming left V 1 base short and J 7 bases short, with 14 bases between. This CDR3 contains 14 residues. In DNA, the CDR3 is TGCGCCAGCAGCTTGAAAACCGACGCAGGGACCCAGTACTTC. Amino acid sequence: CASSLKTDAGTQYF.

A few counts support this clone. Additional DNA sequences in this sample encode the identical CDR3. J is TRBJ2-7 and V is TRBV9, with D perhaps matching TRBD1 (6 bases). V lost 1 base and J 4 bases, leaving 12 bases between the germline ends. The CDR3 loop spans 14 amino acids. Germline CDR1 SGDLS, CDR2 YYNGEE. This chain's CDR3 is CASSVTQGAYEQYF. Written as DNA, the CDR3 is TGTGCCAGCAGCGTAACACAGGGTGCATACGAGCAGTACTTC.

At least ten counts were recorded for this clone. CDR3 sequence: CASSSASGPAYEQYF. CDR3 DNA: TGTGCCAGCAGCTCTGCTAGCGGCCCTGCCTACGAGCAGTACTTC. This rearrangement joins TRBV11-2 to TRBJ2-7; 7 bases match TRBD2. The CDR3 loop spans 15 amino acids. Trimming removed 4 bases from V and 2 bases from J; junction bases left unmatched: 8. The germline CDR1 and CDR2 sequences are SGHAT and FQNNGV.